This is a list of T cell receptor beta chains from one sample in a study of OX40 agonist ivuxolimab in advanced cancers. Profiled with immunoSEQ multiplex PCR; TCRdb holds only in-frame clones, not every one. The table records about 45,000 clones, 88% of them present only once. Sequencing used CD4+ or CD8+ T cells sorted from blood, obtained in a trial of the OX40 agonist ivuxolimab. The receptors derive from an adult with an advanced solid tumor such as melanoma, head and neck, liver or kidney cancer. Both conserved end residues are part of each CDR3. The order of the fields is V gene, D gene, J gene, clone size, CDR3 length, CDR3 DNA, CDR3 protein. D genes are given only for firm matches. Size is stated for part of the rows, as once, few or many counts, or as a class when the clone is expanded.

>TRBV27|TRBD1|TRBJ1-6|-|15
TGTGCCAGCAAGGGCAGGGGGTTCGGGAATTCACCCCTCCACTTT
CASKGRGFGNSPLHF
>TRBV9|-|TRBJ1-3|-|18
TGTGCCAGCAGCGTAGGGTGGGGGGAACCCTCCGGTGGAAACACCATATATTTT
CASSVGWGEPSGGNTIYF
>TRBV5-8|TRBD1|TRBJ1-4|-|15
TGTGCCAGCAGCCTGGGGACAGGCGAGTCTGAAAAACTGTTTTTT
CASSLGTGESEKLFF
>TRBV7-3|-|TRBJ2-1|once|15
TGTGCCAGCAGCTCGACCCGGGGGAGCGGCAATGAGCAGTTCTTC
CASSSTRGSGNEQFF
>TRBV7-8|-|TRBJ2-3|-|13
TGTGCCAGCAGCTTAGCTTTCACAGATACGCAGTATTTT
CASSLAFTDTQYF
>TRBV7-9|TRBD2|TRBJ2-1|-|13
TGTGCCAGCAGGTTACGGGGGGGCAATGAGCAGTTCTTC
CASRLRGGNEQFF
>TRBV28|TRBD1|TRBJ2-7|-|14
TGTGCCAGCAGCCTAATCTCCGGGACAGGCGAGCAGTACTTC
CASSLISGTGEQYF
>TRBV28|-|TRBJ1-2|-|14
TGTGCCAGCAGCAATCAGGGACCGGTCTATGGCTACACCTTC
CASSNQGPVYGYTF
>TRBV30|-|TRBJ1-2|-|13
TGTGCCTCTCAATCGGGGGGGCGGCGTGGCTACACCTTC
CASQSGGRRGYTF
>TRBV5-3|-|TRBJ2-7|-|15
TGTGCCAGAAGCTCCCAGCGGGTCCTCTCCTACGAGCAGTACTTC
CARSSQRVLSYEQYF
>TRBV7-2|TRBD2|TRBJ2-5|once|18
TGTGCCAGCAGCTTCTCCACTAGCGGAGGGGGGTACCAAGAGACCCAGTACTTC
CASSFSTSGGGYQETQYF
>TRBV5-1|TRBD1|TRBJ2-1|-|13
TGCGCCAGCAGCTCGGACAGGGTCGATGAGCAGTTCTTC
CASSSDRVDEQFF
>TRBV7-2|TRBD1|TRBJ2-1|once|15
TGTGCCAGCAGGATCCGGGGGACAGGGGGCGCCGAGCAGTTCTTC
CASRIRGTGGAEQFF
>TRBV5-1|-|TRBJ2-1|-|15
TGCGCCAGCAGCTTGGGAGACAGGATCTACAATGAGCAGTTCTTC
CASSLGDRIYNEQFF
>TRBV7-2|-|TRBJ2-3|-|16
TGTGCCAGCAGCGTCGGGACTCCCTCACTCACAGATACGCAGTATTTT
CASSVGTPSLTDTQYF
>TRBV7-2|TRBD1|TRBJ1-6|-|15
TGTGCCAGCAGCTTAGCGGGGACAGATAATTCACCCCTCCACTTT
CASSLAGTDNSPLHF
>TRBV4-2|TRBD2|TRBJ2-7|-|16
TGTGCCAGCAGCCCTCCATGGGCTAGCGGGACCTACGAGCAGTACTTC
CASSPPWASGTYEQYF
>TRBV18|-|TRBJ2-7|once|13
TGTGCCAGCTCAGCGGACGGACCCTACGAGCAGTACTTC
CASSADGPYEQYF
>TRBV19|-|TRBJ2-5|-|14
TGTGCCAGTAGTATCGGGCTGATTCAAGAGACCCAGTACTTC
CASSIGLIQETQYF
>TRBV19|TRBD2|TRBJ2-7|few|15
TGTGCCAGTAGCAAGACTAGCGGGGGTTCCTACGAGCAGTACTTC
CASSKTSGGSYEQYF
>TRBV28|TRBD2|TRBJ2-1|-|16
TGTGCCAGCAGTCCGTCACTAGCGGGAGTTTCGAATGAGCAGTTCTTC
CASSPSLAGVSNEQFF
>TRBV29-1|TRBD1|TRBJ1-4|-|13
TGCAGCGTTGGCGGACAGGGAAGGGAAAAACTGTTTTTT
CSVGGQGREKLFF
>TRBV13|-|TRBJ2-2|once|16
TGTGCCAGCAGCTTAGACTTGGGGGCGTTGACCGGGGAGCTGTTTTTT
CASSLDLGALTGELFF
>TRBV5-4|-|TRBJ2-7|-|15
TGTGCCAGCAGCTTGGACTCAGGGAGCTCCTACGAGCAGTACTTC
CASSLDSGSSYEQYF
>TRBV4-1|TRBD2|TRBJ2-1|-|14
TGCGCCAGCAGCCCTGGGGGGGGGTACAATGAGCAGTTCTTC
CASSPGGGYNEQFF
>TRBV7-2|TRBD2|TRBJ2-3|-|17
TGTGCCAGCAGCTTAGATTTGGGGGCGGGAGGATCAGATACGCAGTATTTT
CASSLDLGAGGSDTQYF
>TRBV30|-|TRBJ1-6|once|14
TGTGCCTGGAGCACAGGTTCGAACAATTCACCCCTCCACTTT
CAWSTGSNNSPLHF
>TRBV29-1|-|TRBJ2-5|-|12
TGCAGCGTTCCTAGGGCCGGCGAGACCCAGTACTTC
CSVPRAGETQYF
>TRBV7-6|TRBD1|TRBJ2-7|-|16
TGTGCCAGCAGCTTCAGCTCCGGGACAGGGACTTACGAGCAGTACTTC
CASSFSSGTGTYEQYF
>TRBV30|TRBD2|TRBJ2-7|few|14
TGTGCCTGGAGAACTAGCGGGTTTGCCTACGAGCAGTACTTC
CAWRTSGFAYEQYF
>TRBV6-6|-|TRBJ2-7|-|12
TGTGCCAGCAGTCCCCCCGGGTTGGAGCAGTACTTC
CASSPPGLEQYF
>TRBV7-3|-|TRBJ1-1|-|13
TGTGCCAGCAGGCGGGACCTGAACACTGAAGCTTTCTTT
CASRRDLNTEAFF
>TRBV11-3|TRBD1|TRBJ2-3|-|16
TGTGCCAGCAGCTTGACCGGGACAGGGGGTGCAGATACGCAGTATTTT
CASSLTGTGGADTQYF
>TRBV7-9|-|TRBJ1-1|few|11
TGTGCCAGCAGCTTCAGGGAGGAAGCTTTCTTT
CASSFREEAFF
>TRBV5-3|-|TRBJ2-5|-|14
TGTGCCAGAAGCTTAAGGCAGGACGGAGAGACCCAGTACTTC
CARSLRQDGETQYF
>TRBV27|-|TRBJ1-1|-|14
TGTGCCAGCAGACCACAGGGACTTAACACTGAAGCTTTCTTT
CASRPQGLNTEAFF
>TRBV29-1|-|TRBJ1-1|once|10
TGCAGCGCCGTGAACACTGAAGCTTTCTTT
CSAVNTEAFF
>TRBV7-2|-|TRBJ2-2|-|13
TGTGCCAGCAGCTCCGACGGGAGTGGGGAGCTGTTTTTT
CASSSDGSGELFF
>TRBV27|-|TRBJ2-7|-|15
TGTGCCAGCAGCCAGAATAGCGACGGGTCCTACGAGCAGTACTTC
CASSQNSDGSYEQYF
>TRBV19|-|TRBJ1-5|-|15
TGTGCCAGTAGTATAGTGGCGGATAGCAATCAGCCCCAGCATTTT
CASSIVADSNQPQHF
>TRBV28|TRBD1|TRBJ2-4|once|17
TGTGCCAGCAGTGAACAGGGGGCGGGGTACGGCAAAAACATTCAGTACTTC
CASSEQGAGYGKNIQYF
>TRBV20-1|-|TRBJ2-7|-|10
TGCAGTGCTAGGTTCCACGAGCAGTACTTC
CSARFHEQYF
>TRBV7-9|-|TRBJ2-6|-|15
TGTGCCAGCAGCCAGCAACAAAGTCGGGCCAACGTCCTGACTTTC
CASSQQQSRANVLTF
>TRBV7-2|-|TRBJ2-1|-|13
TGTGCCAGCAGCTTATCAGGTTACAATGAGCAGTTCTTC
CASSLSGYNEQFF
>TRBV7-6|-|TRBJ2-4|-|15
TGTGCCAGCAGCCCAGGTACCACTGCCAAAAACATTCAGTACTTC
CASSPGTTAKNIQYF
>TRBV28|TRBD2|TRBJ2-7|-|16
TGTGCCAGCACCTTGAGTGGGGGGAGGGGAGTCTACGAGCAGTACTTC
CASTLSGGRGVYEQYF
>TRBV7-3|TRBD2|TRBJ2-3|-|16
TGTGCCAGCAGCTTAATTACGGGAGGACCCAAAGATACGCAGTATTTT
CASSLITGGPKDTQYF
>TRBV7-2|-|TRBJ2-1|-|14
TGTGCCAGCAGCCGGGACCCAAACGGCGATGAGCAGTTCTTC
CASSRDPNGDEQFF
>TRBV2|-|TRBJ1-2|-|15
TGTGCCAGCAGTCCCGGACAGAAGTTTACCTATGGCTACACCTTC
CASSPGQKFTYGYTF
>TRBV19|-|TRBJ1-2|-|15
TGTGCCAGTAGCCATGTGGGGCAGGGCTCGCCTGGCTACACCTTC
CASSHVGQGSPGYTF
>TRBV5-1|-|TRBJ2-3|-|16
TGCGCCAGCAGCCCAGGGTGGGTAGCGGAGGTGGGTACGCAGTATTTT
CASSPGWVAEVGTQYF
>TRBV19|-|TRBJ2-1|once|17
-
CASSILARYGTYNEQFF
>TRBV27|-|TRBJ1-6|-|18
TGTGCCAGCACCCCACCCGGGTACCGGCATATATGGGATTCACCCCTCCACTTT
CASTPPGYRHIWDSPLHF
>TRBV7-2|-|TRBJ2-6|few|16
TGTGCCAGCAGCTACGGGTCAGGATCTGGGGCCAACGTCCTGACTTTC
CASSYGSGSGANVLTF
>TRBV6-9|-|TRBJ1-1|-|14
TGTGCCAGCAGTTACTTGGTGACGAACACTGAAGCTTTCTTT
CASSYLVTNTEAFF